Listed here are 11 T cell receptor beta chains from one sample, sequenced in a study of prognosis after radiotherapy for stage I lung cancer. From genomic DNA, two-round multiplex PCR was used to amplify TCR beta CDR3. First-round PCR employed TRBV- and TRBJ-specific primers for each gene. TCRdb re-derived calls from the multiplex PCR reads in MiXCR, one entry per CDR3 protein. The sample carries more than 9,500 distinct CDR3 sequences, less than 70% recorded once. The specimen comprised PBMCs, sampled before or after stereotactic body radiation therapy (not recorded which). Source of these receptors: a donor at least 50 years old with non-small cell lung cancer.

This clonotype has at least ten counts. This chain joins TRBV3-1 and TRBJ1-1; D remains ambiguous. V dropped 2 bases and J dropped 1 base, with 5 bases sitting between them. This CDR3 has 13 amino acids. CDR1 and CDR2 from the germline V gene are LGHDT and YNNKEL (reference sequence). The CDR3 DNA follows: TGTGCCAGCAGCCAAAGACAGAACACTGAAGCTTTCTTT. As protein: CASSQRQNTEAFF.

In DNA, the CDR3 is TGTGCCAGCAGCCGAACTGACCCGTCGTTCTATGGCTACACCTTC. It yields the protein CASSRTDPSFYGYTF. The chain has TRBV6-5 and TRBJ1-2; D gene uncertain. The germline V gene has CDR1 MNHEY and CDR2 SVGAGI. Trimming left V 6 bases short and J 4 bases short, with 18 bases between. This CDR3 has 15 amino acids.

This clonotype occurred many times. The rearrangement uses TRBV9 and TRBJ2-7, with D perhaps TRBD2 (6 bases). With 2 bases removed from V and 4 bases from J, the gap between germline ends came to 19 bases. The CDR3 spans 16 residues. Per germline, CDR1 SGDLS and CDR2 YYNGEE. CDR3: CASSVGYLANRYEQYF. The CDR3 DNA sequence: TGTGCCAGCAGCGTGGGATATCTAGCGAATAGATACGAGCAGTACTTC.

The rearrangement links TRBV6-1 to TRBJ1-2, with D maybe TRBD1 (6 bases). CDR1 MNHNS and CDR2 SASEGT come from the germline V gene. This CDR3 has 17 residues. With 5 bases removed from V and 0 bases from J, the gap between germline ends came to 19 bases. The CDR3 bases are TGTGCCAGCAGTACGGGGTTTGGACAGCCGACTAACTATGGCTACACCTTC. Protein product: CASSTGFGQPTNYGYTF.

This clonotype showed up many times. The rearrangement links TRBV7-9 to TRBJ2-5, with 7 bases aligning to TRBD1. Germline V gene sequence: CDR1 SEHNR, CDR2 FQNEAQ (reference sequence). V lost 5 bases, J lost 1 base, and 7 bases stayed unmatched. CDR3 length: 15 residues. CDR3 amino acids: CASSPNGQVQETQYF. In DNA form, the CDR3 reads TGTGCCAGCAGCCCAAACGGACAGGTCCAAGAGACCCAGTACTTC.

By sample share, this clonotype is medium-sized. The chain couples TRBV27 to TRBJ2-1; D is ambiguous. Germline loops: CDR1 MNHEY, CDR2 SMNVEV (reference sequence). Trimming removed 0 bases from V and 4 bases from J, with 4 bases in between. The CDR3 is made up of 13 amino acids. The CDR3 DNA reads as TGTGCCAGCAGTTTATCAGCTTACAATGAGCAGTTCTTC. Its protein is CASSLSAYNEQFF.

This clonotype is medium-sized (0.01 to 0.1%) within its sample. The rearrangement links TRBV4-1 to TRBJ1-2, with 9 bases that match TRBD1. The trim removed 5 bases at V and 3 bases at J, leaving 7 bases unmatched. This CDR3 contains 15 residues. Germline-derived CDR1 and CDR2 are MGHRA and YSYEKL. CDR3 DNA: TGCGCCAGCAGCTTAACAGGGGGCGCGCACTATGGCTACACCTTC. This encodes CASSLTGGAHYGYTF.

In its sample, this clonotype was seen once. V and J are TRBV28 and TRBJ1-5; 8 nucleotides align to TRBD1. Germline V lookup: CDR1 MDHEN, CDR2 SYDVKM. Germline trimming cut 3 bases from V and 6 bases from J; bases unmatched to any gene: 7. This CDR3 has 15 residues. The CDR3 spells CASSLRQGYGQPQHF. The CDR3 region has the DNA TGTGCCAGCAGTTTGAGACAGGGGTACGGTCAGCCCCAGCATTTT. Filled out from reference TRBV28 and TRBJ1-5, the complete variable domain reads DVKVTQSSRYLVKRTGEKVFLECVQDMDHENMFWYRQDPGLGLRLIYFSYDVKMKEKGDIPEGYSVSREKKERFSLILESASTNQTSMYLCASSLRQGYGQPQHFGDGTRLSIL.

There are many counts of this clonotype. The rearrangement uses TRBV20-1 and TRBJ2-5, with TRBD1 matching 8 bases. CDR1 is DFQATT and CDR2 is SNEGSKA in the germline V gene (reference sequence). V shed 0 bases and J 5 bases; nucleotides not matched to a gene: 11. The CDR3 is 16 amino acids. Written as DNA, the CDR3 is TGCAGTGCTAGAGACCGGACAGGGCGAAAGTTGGAGACCCAGTACTTC. It encodes CSARDRTGRKLETQYF.

The chain couples TRBV12-3 or TRBV12-4 to TRBJ2-7, with D possibly TRBD1 on 6 matching bases. V lost 5 bases and J lost 3, with 11 bases in between. CDR3 length: 13 residues. CDR3 in amino acids: CASSQGQLYEQYF. CDR3 nucleotides: TGTGCCAGCAGTCAAGGACAGCTCTACGAGCAGTACTTC.

Regarding this clonotype: This probably arose from a read error, given a far larger clone one base away. The V gene is TRBV6-5, the J gene TRBJ2-1, with TRBD2 matching 8 bases. The CDR3 is made up of 15 amino acids. The germline CDR1 and CDR2 sequences are MNHEY and SVGAGI. The J segment lost 3 bases and the V segment lost 5 bases, leaving 6 bases of the junction unmatched. CDR3 sequence reads: CASSQSGSCYNEQFF. CDR3 in DNA: TGTGCCAGCAGTCAAAGCGGGAGCTGCTACAATGAGCAGTTCTTC.